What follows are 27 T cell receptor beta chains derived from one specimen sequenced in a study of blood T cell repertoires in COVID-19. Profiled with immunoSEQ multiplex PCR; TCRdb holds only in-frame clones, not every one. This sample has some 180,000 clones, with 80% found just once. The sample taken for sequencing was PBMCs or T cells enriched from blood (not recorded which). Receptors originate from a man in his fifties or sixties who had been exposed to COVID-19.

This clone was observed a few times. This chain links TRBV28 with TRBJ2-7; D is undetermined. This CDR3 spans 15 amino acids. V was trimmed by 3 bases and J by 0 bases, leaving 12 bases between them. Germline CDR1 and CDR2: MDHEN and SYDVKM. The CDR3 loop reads CASSFPFSSSYEQYF. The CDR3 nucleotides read TGTGCCAGCAGTTTTCCTTTTTCGAGCTCCTACGAGCAGTACTTC.

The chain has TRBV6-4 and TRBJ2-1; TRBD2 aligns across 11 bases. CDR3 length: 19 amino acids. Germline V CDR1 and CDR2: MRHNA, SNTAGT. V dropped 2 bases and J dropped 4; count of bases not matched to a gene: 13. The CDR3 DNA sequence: TGTGCCAGCAGTGACACCACTAGCCTCACTAGCGGGAGTTACAATGAGCAGTTCTTC. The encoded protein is CASSDTTSLTSGSYNEQFF.

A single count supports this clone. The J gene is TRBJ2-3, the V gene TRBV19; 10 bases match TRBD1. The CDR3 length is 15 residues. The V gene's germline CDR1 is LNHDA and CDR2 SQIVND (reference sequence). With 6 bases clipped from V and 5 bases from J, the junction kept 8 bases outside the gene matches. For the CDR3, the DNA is TGTGCCAGTAGCCAAGGACAGGGGGAGGGAGATACGCAGTATTTT. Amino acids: CASSQGQGEGDTQYF.

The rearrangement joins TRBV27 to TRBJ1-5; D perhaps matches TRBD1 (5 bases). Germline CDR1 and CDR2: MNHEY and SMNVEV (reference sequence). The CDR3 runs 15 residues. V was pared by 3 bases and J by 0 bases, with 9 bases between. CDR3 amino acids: CASSFGGYSNQPQHF. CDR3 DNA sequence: TGTGCCAGCAGTTTCGGGGGTTATAGCAATCAGCCCCAGCATTTT.

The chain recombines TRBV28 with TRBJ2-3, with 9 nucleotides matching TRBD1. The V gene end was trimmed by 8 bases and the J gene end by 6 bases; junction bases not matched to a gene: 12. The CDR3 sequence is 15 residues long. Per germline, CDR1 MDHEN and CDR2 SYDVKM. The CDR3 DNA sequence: TGTGCCAGCGGAGACCCACAGGGGGCTTGGGATACGCAGTATTTT. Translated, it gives CASGDPQGAWDTQYF.

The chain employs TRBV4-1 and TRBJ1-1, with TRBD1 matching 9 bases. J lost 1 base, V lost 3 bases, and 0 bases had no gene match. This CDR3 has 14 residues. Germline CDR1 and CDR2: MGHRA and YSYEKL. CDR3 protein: CASSQTGGNTEAFF. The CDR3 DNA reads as TGCGCCAGCAGCCAGACAGGGGGGAACACTGAAGCTTTCTTT.

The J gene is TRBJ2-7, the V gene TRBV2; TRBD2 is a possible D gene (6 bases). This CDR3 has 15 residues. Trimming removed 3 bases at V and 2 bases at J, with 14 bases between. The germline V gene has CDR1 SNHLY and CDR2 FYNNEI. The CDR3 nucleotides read TGTGCCAGCAGTGAGGGTCGGGGACTCACCTACGAGCAGTACTTC. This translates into CASSEGRGLTYEQYF.

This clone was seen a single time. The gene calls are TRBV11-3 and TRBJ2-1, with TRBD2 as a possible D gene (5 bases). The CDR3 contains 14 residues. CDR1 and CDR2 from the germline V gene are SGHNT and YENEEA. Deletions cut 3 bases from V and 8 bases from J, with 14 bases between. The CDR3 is CASSFGRTRDEQFF. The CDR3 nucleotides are TGTGCCAGCAGCTTTGGCAGGACGCGGGATGAGCAGTTCTTC.

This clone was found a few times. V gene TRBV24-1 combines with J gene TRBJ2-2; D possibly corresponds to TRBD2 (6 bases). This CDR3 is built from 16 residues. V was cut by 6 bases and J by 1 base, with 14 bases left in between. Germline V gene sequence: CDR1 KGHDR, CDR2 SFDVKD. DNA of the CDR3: TGTGCCACCAGTCCCGCTGTAGCGGTGAACACCGGGGAGCTGTTTTTT. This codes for CATSPAVAVNTGELFF.

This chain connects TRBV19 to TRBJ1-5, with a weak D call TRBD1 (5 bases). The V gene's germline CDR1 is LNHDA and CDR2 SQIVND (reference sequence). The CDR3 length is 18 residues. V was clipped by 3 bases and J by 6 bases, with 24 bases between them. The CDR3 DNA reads TGTGCCAGTAGTATGGGTATCGGAGCAGGGTGGGTGCGTCAGCCCCAGCATTTT. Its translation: CASSMGIGAGWVRQPQHF. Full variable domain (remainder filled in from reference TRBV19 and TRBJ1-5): DGGITQSPKYLFRKEGQNVTLSCEQNLNHDAMYWYRQDPGQGLRLIYYSQIVNDFQKGDIAEGYSVSREKKESFPLTVTSAQKNPTAFYLCASSMGIGAGWVRQPQHFGDGTRLSIL.

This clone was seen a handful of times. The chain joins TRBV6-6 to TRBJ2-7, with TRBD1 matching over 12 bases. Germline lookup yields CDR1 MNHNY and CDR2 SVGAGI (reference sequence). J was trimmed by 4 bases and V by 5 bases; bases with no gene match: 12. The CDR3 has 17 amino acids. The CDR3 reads CASSPGQGALALYEQYF. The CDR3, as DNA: TGTGCCAGCAGTCCGGGACAGGGGGCCCTAGCGCTTTACGAGCAGTACTTC.

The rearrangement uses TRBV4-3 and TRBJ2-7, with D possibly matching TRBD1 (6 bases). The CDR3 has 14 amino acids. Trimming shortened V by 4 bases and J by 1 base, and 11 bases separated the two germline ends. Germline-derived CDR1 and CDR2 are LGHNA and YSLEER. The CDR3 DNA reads TGCGCCAGCAGCCTCCGGGACACATCCTACGAGCAGTACTTC. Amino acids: CASSLRDTSYEQYF.

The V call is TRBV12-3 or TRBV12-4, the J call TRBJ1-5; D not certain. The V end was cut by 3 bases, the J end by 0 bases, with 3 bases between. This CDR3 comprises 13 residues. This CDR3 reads CASSFISNQPQHF. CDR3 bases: TGTGCCAGCAGTTTTATTAGCAATCAGCCCCAGCATTTT.

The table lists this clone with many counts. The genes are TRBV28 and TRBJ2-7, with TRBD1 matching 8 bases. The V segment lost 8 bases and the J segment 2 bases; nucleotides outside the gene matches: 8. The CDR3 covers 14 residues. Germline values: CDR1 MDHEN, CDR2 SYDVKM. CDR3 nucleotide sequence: TGTGCCAGCCTGGTGGACAGGGAGCCCTACGAGCAGTACTTC. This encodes CASLVDREPYEQYF.

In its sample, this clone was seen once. The CDR3 nucleotides read TGTGCCACCAGTGATTTTAGCCAGGGCTATGGCTACACCTTC. It specifies CATSDFSQGYGYTF. V and J are TRBV24-1 and TRBJ1-2, with D possibly being TRBD1 (5 bases). V shed 1 base and J shed 4 bases, with 9 bases lying between them. Germline V gene data show CDR1 as KGHDR and CDR2 as SFDVKD. This CDR3 spans 14 amino acids.

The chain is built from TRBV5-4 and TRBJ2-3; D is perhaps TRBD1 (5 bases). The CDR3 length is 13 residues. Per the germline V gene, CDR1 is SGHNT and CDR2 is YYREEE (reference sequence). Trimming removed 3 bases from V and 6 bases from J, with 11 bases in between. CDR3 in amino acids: CASSSTASDTQYF. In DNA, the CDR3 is TGTGCCAGCAGCTCGACAGCATCGGATACGCAGTATTTT. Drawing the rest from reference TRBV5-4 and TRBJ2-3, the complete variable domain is ETGVTQSPTHLIKTRGQQVTLRCSSQSGHNTVSWYQQALGQGPQFIFQYYREEENGRGNFPPRFSGLQFPNYSSELNVNALELDDSALYLCASSSTASDTQYFGPGTRLTVL.

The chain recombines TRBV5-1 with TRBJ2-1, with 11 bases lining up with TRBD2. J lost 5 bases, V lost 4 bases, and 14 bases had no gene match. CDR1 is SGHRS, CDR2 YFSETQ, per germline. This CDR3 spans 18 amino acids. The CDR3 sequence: CASSPRLGLAGTNNEQFF. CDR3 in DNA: TGCGCCAGCAGCCCGCGCCTCGGACTAGCGGGTACCAACAATGAGCAGTTCTTC.

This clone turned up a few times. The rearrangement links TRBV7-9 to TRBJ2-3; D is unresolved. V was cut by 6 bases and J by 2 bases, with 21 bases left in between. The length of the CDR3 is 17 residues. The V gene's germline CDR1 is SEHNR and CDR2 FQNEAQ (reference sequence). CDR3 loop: CASRPPPRFRDTDTQYF. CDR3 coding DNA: TGTGCCAGCAGGCCACCTCCTCGGTTCCGCGACACAGATACGCAGTATTTT. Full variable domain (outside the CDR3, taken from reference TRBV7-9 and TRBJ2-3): DTGVSQNPRHKITKRGQNVTFRCDPISEHNRLYWYRQTLGQGPEFLTYFQNEAQLEKSRLLSDRFSAERPKGSFSTLEIQRTEQGDSAMYLCASRPPPRFRDTDTQYFGPGTRLTVL.

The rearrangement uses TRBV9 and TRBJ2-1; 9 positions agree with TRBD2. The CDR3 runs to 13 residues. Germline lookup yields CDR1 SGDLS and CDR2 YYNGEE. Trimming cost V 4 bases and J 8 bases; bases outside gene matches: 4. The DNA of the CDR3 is TGTGCCAGCAGCATTAGCGGGAGAGATGAGCAGTTCTTC. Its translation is CASSISGRDEQFF.

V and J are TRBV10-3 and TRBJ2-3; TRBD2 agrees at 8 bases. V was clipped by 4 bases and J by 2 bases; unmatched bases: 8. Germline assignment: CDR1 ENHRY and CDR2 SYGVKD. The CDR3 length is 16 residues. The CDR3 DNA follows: TGTGCCATCAGTGTAGCAGCGGGAGCGGACACAGATACGCAGTATTTT. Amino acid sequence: CAISVAAGADTDTQYF.

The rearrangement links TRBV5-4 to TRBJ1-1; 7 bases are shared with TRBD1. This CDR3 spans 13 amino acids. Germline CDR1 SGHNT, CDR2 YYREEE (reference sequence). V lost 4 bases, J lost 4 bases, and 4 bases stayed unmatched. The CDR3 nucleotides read TGTGCCAGCAGCCGAACAGGGGTCACTGAAGCTTTCTTT. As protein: CASSRTGVTEAFF.

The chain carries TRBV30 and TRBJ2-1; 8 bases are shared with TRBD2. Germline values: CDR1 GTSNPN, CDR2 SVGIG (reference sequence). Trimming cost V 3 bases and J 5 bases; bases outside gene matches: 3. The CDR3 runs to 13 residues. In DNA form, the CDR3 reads TGTGCCTGGAGCGGGACTAGAGACAATGAGCAGTTCTTC. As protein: CAWSGTRDNEQFF.

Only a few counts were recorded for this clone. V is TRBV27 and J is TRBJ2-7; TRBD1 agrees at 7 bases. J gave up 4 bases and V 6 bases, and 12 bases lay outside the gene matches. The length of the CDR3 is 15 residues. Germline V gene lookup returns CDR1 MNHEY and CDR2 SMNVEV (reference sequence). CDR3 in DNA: TGTGCCAGCAGCCGTTTGGGACAGACGTCTTACGAGCAGTACTTC. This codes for CASSRLGQTSYEQYF.

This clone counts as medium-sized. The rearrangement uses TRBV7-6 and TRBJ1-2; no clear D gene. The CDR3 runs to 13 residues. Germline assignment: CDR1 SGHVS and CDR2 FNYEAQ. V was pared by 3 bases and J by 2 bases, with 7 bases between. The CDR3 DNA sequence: TGTGCCAGCAGCTTGTGGCAGAACTATGGCTACACCTTC. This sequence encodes CASSLWQNYGYTF.

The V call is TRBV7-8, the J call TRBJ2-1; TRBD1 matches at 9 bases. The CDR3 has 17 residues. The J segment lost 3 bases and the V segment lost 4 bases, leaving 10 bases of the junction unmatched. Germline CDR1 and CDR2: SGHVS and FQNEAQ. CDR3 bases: TGTGCCAGCAGCTCCCTACACAGGGGGCGAATCTACAATGAGCAGTTCTTC. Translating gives CASSSLHRGRIYNEQFF.

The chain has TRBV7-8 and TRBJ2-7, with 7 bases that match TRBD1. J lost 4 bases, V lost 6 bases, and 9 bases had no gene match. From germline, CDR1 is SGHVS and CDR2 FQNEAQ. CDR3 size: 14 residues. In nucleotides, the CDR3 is TGTGCCAGCAGGGGGGAAGGGGGCTCGTACGAGCAGTACTTC. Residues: CASRGEGGSYEQYF.

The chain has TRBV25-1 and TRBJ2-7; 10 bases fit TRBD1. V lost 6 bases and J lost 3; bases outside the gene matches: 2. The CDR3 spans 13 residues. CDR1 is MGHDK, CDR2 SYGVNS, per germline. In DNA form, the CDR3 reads TGTGCCAGCAGGACAGGGGGCATCTACGAGCAGTACTTC. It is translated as CASRTGGIYEQYF.